The rows below give T cell receptor beta chains drawn from one sample of a study of cytomegalovirus exposure and HLA in healthy donors. The data were produced by immunoSEQ multiplex PCR, yet TCRdb's version contains in-frame clones alone and is incomplete. Of approximately 91,000 clones listed, around nine tenths were seen once; the top ten hold approximately 9.2%. The sequencing input was PBMCs. The source of these receptors is a man aged 25 to 40 in good health and CMV-seropositive. Each CDR3 is given with its conserved first and last residue. D genes are given only for firm matches. The size field is filled for only some rows; it gives once, few, many or a size class.

D	V	J	size	DNA	CDR3
.	TRBV4-1	TRBJ1-5	.	TGCGCCAGCAGCCAAGATGAGTGGACAGCAACCTATAGCAATCAGCCCCAGCATTTT	CASSQDEWTATYSNQPQHF
TRBD1	TRBV27	TRBJ2-7	once	TGTGCCAGCAGGCCGGGACAGGGGAGGGGATACGAGCAGTACTTC	CASRPGQGRGYEQYF
.	TRBV7-3	TRBJ2-2	.	TGTGCCAGCAGCTCCCATAGTAACACCGGGGAGCTGTTTTTT	CASSSHSNTGELFF
TRBD2	TRBV27	TRBJ2-1	.	TGTGCCAGCAGTCACGGGACTAGCGGATACAATGAGCAGTTCTTC	CASSHGTSGYNEQFF
.	TRBV27	TRBJ1-1	.	TGTGCCAGCAGTTCATCTGACAGGTTCTCTTCGGGTGAAGCTTTCTTT	CASSSSDRFSSGEAFF
.	TRBV5-4	TRBJ2-1	.	TGTGCCAGCAGCTCTGGAGGGCCAGGCGGGTACAATGAGCAGTTCTTC	CASSSGGPGGYNEQFF
.	TRBV30	TRBJ1-1	.	TGTGCCTGGACGCCAGGGATGGGCACTGAAGCTTTCTTT	CAWTPGMGTEAFF
.	TRBV21-1	TRBJ2-3	.	TGTGCCATTATTCGCGGTGTGCTAGCGGATAAGAAAAGCACAGATACGCAGTATTTT	CAIIRGVLADKKSTDTQYF
TRBD1	TRBV18	TRBJ1-1	.	TGTGCCAGCTCACCAGAGACAGGGTACCGGACTGAAGCTTTCTTT	CASSPETGYRTEAFF
TRBD2	TRBV14	TRBJ2-7	.	TGTGCCAGCAGCCAAGTTGGTGGCGGGAGTTCACACGTCTACGAGCAGTACTTC	CASSQVGGGSSHVYEQYF
.	TRBV4-1	TRBJ2-5	.	TGCGCCAGCAGCCAAGATTACCTCTTGCGCTCCCTCCAAGAGACCCAGTACTTC	CASSQDYLLRSLQETQYF
TRBD2	TRBV6-5	TRBJ2-7	.	TGTGCCAGCAGTTACTCGCTAGCGGGAGTTTTTGACGAGCAGTACTTC	CASSYSLAGVFDEQYF
.	TRBV27	TRBJ1-2	.	TGTGCCAGCAGGCCTGCGATACCCATGAAATTCTACACCTTC	CASRPAIPMKFYTF
.	TRBV5-4	TRBJ2-7	.	TGTGCCAGCAGCTTGGGACAGGCTGACGAGCAGTACTTC	CASSLGQADEQYF
TRBD1	TRBV9	TRBJ1-1	.	TGTGCCAGCAGCCTACCGGGACAGGGTTTAGCTTTCTTT	CASSLPGQGLAFF
.	TRBV5-4	TRBJ2-1	.	TGTGCCAGCAGCTTGGACCCCAGCAATGAGCAGTTCTTC	CASSLDPSNEQFF
.	TRBV7-2	TRBJ1-5	.	TGTGCCAGCAGCCCGTTCAGGAGGGATCAGCCCCAGCATTTT	CASSPFRRDQPQHF
.	TRBV19	TRBJ1-1	.	TGTGCCAGTAGTCCCTGGACAGTGAACACTGAAGCTTTCTTT	CASSPWTVNTEAFF
.	TRBV7-9	TRBJ2-7	.	TGTGCCAGCAGCTTATTGGAGGGGGCGGACGAGCAGTACTTC	CASSLLEGADEQYF
.	TRBV19	TRBJ2-4	few	TGTGCCAGTAGTATTCCGGCGGGTTCCAAAAACATTCAGTACTTC	CASSIPAGSKNIQYF
TRBD2	TRBV5-6	TRBJ2-1	.	TGTGCCAGCAAGAAGCGGGAAACGCCCTACAATGAGCAGTTCTTC	CASKKRETPYNEQFF
.	TRBV5-1	TRBJ1-4	.	TGCGCCAGCAGCGGGCGGGGGGATGAAAAACTGTTTTTT	CASSGRGDEKLFF
.	TRBV6-5	TRBJ1-2	.	TGTGCCAGCAGATTAGACCTGGCGGAGTATGGCTACACCTTC	CASRLDLAEYGYTF
.	TRBV6-4	TRBJ1-6	.	TGTGCCAGCAGTGAACATGGGCCTCCTCGGAACTCACCCCTCCACTTT	CASSEHGPPRNSPLHF
.	TRBV5-1	TRBJ2-7	.	TGCGCCAGCAGCCCGGCACTAAACTCCTACGAGCAGTACTTC	CASSPALNSYEQYF
TRBD2	TRBV5-5	TRBJ2-1	.	TGTGCCAGCAGCGACCTATCCGGGACTAGCGGGACTCCCACGTGGAATGAGCAGTTCTTC	CASSDLSGTSGTPTWNEQFF
.	TRBV10-3	TRBJ1-5	.	TGTGCCATCAGTGTGGGGCAGGGTTTTCAGCCCCAGCATTTT	CAISVGQGFQPQHF
.	TRBV4-2	TRBJ1-4	.	TGTGCCAGCAGCCAAGAGGGCAGGGCTGTCGAAAAACTGTTTTTT	CASSQEGRAVEKLFF
TRBD2	TRBV5-1	TRBJ2-3	.	TGCGCCAGCAGCTCCGGGACTAGCCTTGGATCTGATACGCAGTATTTT	CASSSGTSLGSDTQYF
.	TRBV19	TRBJ1-2	.	TGTGCCAGTAGAGCCGGGTACTCAACGGGCTACACCTTC	CASRAGYSTGYTF
TRBD2	TRBV29-1	TRBJ2-1	.	TGCAGCGTTGAAGATATGCTTTTGACTAGCGTCTACAATGAGCAGTTCTTC	CSVEDMLLTSVYNEQFF
.	TRBV15	TRBJ2-5	few	TGTGCCACCAGCCATCCACAGGGGGGGGTGGAGACCCAGTACTTC	CATSHPQGGVETQYF
TRBD2	TRBV7-3	TRBJ2-2	.	TGTGCCAGCAGCCTCGGGGGAGCGGGAGGGTTCGGGGAGCTGTTTTTT	CASSLGGAGGFGELFF